The clone carrying this T cell receptor beta chain was recorded many times. The antigen is undetermined. The length of the CDR3 is 15 residues. Trimming stripped 2 bases from V and 4 bases from J, with 12 bases between. Germline assignment: CDR1 PRHDT and CDR2 FYEKMQ (reference sequence). Bulk TCR library preparation followed previously described methods with listed TCR primers. TCRdb reprocessed the PCR reads with MiXCR, giving one entry per CDR3 protein. Seen here are about 640,000 distinct CDR3 sequences, just under 20% observed once, and the top ten hold roughly 0.85%. This sample was included in a study of molecular identifiers for immune sequencing clone quantification. Findings and caveats of the study: Barcodes shared by identical TCR molecules could lead to underestimated sizes of highly expanded clones.

Sequencing libraries of naive CD8 cells derived from approximately 20,000 to 1,000,000 sorted cells with 10%, 30% or 50% RNA. Sorting recovered naive CD8 T cells on a CD8+CD4-CCR7+CD45RA+ profile. This clonotype was sampled from a human donor in good health. Some libraries in this study had Jurkat cell RNA spiked in. The sample comprised naive CD8+ T cells from blood, with Jurkat cell RNA spiked in. As to subset: FACS-sorted CD8+CD4-CCR7+CD45RA+ naive T cells. The V and J genes are TRBV13 and TRBJ2-1; the D gene is possibly TRBD1 (6 bases). CDR3 coding DNA: TGTGCCAGCAGCTTAAGGGGGAACCCTTACAATGAGCAGTTCTTC. As protein: CASSLRGNPYNEQFF.